Reported below is one T cell receptor (beta chain). The antigen is undetermined. The data were taken from a study of T cell responses to AZD1222 COVID-19 vaccine. In the study overall: Samples with a second dose at about 4 or about 12 weeks were pooled together. Notes on the study in general: No repertoire was sampled before or during the peak T cell response, only after it. Only a handful of people who got AZD1222 tested seropositive at baseline. White British donors predominated, females outnumbered males, and clonal diversity was possibly underestimated.

TCRdb's copy holds only in-frame clones and misses some; the assay was immunoSEQ multiplex PCR. This table has more than 150,000 clones, under 95% appearing once. Germline assignment: CDR1 PRHDT and CDR2 FYEKMQ (reference sequence). The CDR3 length is 14 residues. V gave up 7 bases and J gave up 0 bases, with 9 bases separating them. The rearrangement links TRBV13 to TRBJ2-2; D is ambiguous. This TCR was sampled from an adult in good health. The specimen was peripheral blood, collected on day 0 of AZD1222 vaccination. The CDR3 region is CASIGQPNTGELFF. The CDR3 nucleotides read TGTGCCAGCATTGGGCAGCCGAACACCGGGGAGCTGTTTTTT.